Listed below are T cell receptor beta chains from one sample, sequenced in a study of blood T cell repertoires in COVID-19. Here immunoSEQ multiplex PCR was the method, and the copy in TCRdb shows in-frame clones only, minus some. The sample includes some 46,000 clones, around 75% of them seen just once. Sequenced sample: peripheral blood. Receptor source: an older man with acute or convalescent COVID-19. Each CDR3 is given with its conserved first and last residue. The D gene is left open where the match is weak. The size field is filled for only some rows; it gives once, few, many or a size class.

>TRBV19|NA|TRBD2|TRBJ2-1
TGTGCCAGTAGTTCACCCGGGACTACCTTTCGTGAGCAGTTCTTC
CASSSPGTTFREQFF
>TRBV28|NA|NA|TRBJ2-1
TGTGCCAGCACCCCGGGCTACAATGAGCAGTTCTTC
CASTPGYNEQFF
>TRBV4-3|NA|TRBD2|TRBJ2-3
TGCGCCAGCAGCCAAGGGGGGGGAGGGCCTAGAGATACGCAGTATTTT
CASSQGGGGPRDTQYF
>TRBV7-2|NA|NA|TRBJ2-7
TGTGCCAGCAGCTCCTACACCCAGGGTTACGAGCAGTACTTC
CASSSYTQGYEQYF
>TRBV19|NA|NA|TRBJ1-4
TGTGCCAGTAAACTGGCGGGGGTTGAAAAACTGTTTTTT
CASKLAGVEKLFF
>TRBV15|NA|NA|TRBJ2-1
TGTGCCACCAGCATGCGCCGTATGGGGCGGGGTTACAATGAGCAGTTCTTC
CATSMRRMGRGYNEQFF
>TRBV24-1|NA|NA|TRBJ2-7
TGTGCCACCAGTGATTCTCTTCCCCCCTACGAGCAGTACTTC
CATSDSLPPYEQYF
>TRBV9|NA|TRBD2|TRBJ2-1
TGTGCCAGCAGCGCGTCAGGGACTAGCGGGAGGAATTGGAATGAGCAGTTCTTC
CASSASGTSGRNWNEQFF
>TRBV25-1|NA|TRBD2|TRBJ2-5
TGTGCCAGCAGTGAATCCGGGGGGTTCGAGACCCAGTACTTC
CASSESGGFETQYF
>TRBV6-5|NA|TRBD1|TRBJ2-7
TGTGCCAGCAGTTACTCTCCAGGGGGAATATCCTACGAGCAGTACTTC
CASSYSPGGISYEQYF
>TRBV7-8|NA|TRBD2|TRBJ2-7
TGTGCCAGCAGCCCCTGGTCAGGGAGGGGACCCTACGAGCAGTACTTC
CASSPWSGRGPYEQYF
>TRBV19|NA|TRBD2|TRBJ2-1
TGTGCCAGTAGCAGGACTAGCGGGCCCCTTTACAATGAGCAGTTCTTC
CASSRTSGPLYNEQFF
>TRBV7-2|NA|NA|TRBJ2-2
TGTGCCAGCAGCTTAAACTCCGCCGCGAACACCGGGGAGCTGTTTTTT
CASSLNSAANTGELFF
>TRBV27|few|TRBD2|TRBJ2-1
TGTGCCAGCAGTTCGAAAGCGGGAGTTCTCAACAATGAGCAGTTCTTC
CASSSKAGVLNNEQFF
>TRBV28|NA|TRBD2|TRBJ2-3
TGTGCCAGCAGGTTAGCGGGAGGGCGGGGCACAGATACGCAGTATTTT
CASRLAGGRGTDTQYF
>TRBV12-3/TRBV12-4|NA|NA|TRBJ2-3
TGTGCCAGCACCAAGGGGAGCACAGATACGCAGTATTTT
CASTKGSTDTQYF
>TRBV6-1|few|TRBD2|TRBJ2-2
TGTGCCAGCAGTGAAATTGGTAGCGGGAGGGATCTGTTTTTT
CASSEIGSGRDLFF
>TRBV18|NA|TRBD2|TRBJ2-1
TGTGCCAGCTCATCATCAGGGACTAGCGAGGGCAATGAGCAGTTCTTC
CASSSSGTSEGNEQFF
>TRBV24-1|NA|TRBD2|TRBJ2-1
TGTGCCACCAAATCTAGCGGGAGGAATGAGCAGTTCTTC
CATKSSGRNEQFF
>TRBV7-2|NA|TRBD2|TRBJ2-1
TGTGCCAGCAGCTCCCTCGGACTAGCCCGCTCCTACAATGAGCAGTTCTTC
CASSSLGLARSYNEQFF
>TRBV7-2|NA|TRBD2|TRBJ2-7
TGTGCCAGCCAGAAAGGAGGACTAGCGGGAGTCCACGAGCAGTACTTC
CASQKGGLAGVHEQYF
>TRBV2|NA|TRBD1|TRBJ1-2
TGTGCCAGCAGTGGGACAGGGAGCGGCTATGGCTACACCTTC
CASSGTGSGYGYTF
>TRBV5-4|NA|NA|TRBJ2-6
TGTGCCAGCAGCTTGGCCAGGCCCAGCTCTGGGGCCAACGTCCTGACTTTC
CASSLARPSSGANVLTF